This is a list of T cell receptor beta chains from one sample in a study of T-cell memory formation after mild COVID-19. In TCRdb, the 5' RACE reads were re-called with MiXCR into one record per CDR3 protein. Of a few hundred thousand distinct CDR3 sequences in the sample, roughly 25% were seen once. The specimen sequenced was PBMCs or a T cell subset sorted from them (not recorded which). The receptors were sampled from an adult woman who had mild COVID-19 (a few samples of this study predate the infection). Cell type and time point are not known. CDR3s include the opening cysteine and the closing phenylalanine or tryptophan. The D gene is left open where the match is weak. Clone size is stated in some rows and not others, as once, few, many or a class when expanded.

V gene: TRBV12-3/TRBV12-4; clone size: .; J gene: TRBJ2-6; D gene: .; CDR3 protein: CASSLFSEYPVLTF; CDR3 DNA: TGTGCCAGCAGTTTATTTTCGGAGTACCCCGTCCTGACTTTC
V gene: TRBV3-1; clone size: .; J gene: TRBJ2-1; D gene: .; CDR3 protein: CASSPRDTSYNEQFF; CDR3 DNA: TGTGCCAGCAGCCCCCGGGACACAAGCTACAATGAGCAGTTCTTC
V gene: TRBV28; clone size: .; J gene: TRBJ1-3; D gene: .; CDR3 protein: CASSPRFYQGAGNTIYF; CDR3 DNA: TGTGCCAGCAGTCCCCGCTTCTATCAAGGGGCTGGAAACACCATATATTTT
V gene: TRBV6-6; clone size: few; J gene: TRBJ1-5; D gene: TRBD1; CDR3 protein: CASTRHGTGDQPQHF; CDR3 DNA: TGTGCCAGCACCCGACATGGGACAGGGGACCAGCCCCAGCATTTT
V gene: TRBV6-2/TRBV6-3; clone size: .; J gene: TRBJ2-2; D gene: TRBD2; CDR3 protein: CASRGAGGSGELFF; CDR3 DNA: TGTGCCAGCAGGGGAGCGGGAGGATCCGGGGAGCTGTTTTTT
V gene: TRBV29-1; clone size: .; J gene: TRBJ2-3; D gene: .; CDR3 protein: CSVGAGPTDTQYF; CDR3 DNA: TGCAGCGTTGGAGCAGGGCCCACAGATACGCAGTATTTT
V gene: TRBV18; clone size: .; J gene: TRBJ1-4; D gene: .; CDR3 protein: CASSPREGTNEKLFF; CDR3 DNA: TGTGCCAGCTCACCACGGGAAGGGACTAATGAAAAACTGTTTTTT
V gene: TRBV3-1; clone size: .; J gene: TRBJ1-5; D gene: .; CDR3 protein: CASSQGGGNQPQHF; CDR3 DNA: TGTGCCAGCAGCCAAGGGGGCGGTAATCAGCCCCAGCATTTT
V gene: TRBV7-6; clone size: many; J gene: TRBJ2-1; D gene: .; CDR3 protein: CASSLRDNEQFF; CDR3 DNA: TGTGCCAGCAGCTTAAGAGACAATGAGCAGTTCTTC
V gene: TRBV5-1; clone size: few; J gene: TRBJ1-2; D gene: .; CDR3 protein: CASRNGTASFYGYTF; CDR3 DNA: TGCGCCAGCAGGAACGGGACTGCGAGTTTCTATGGCTACACCTTC
V gene: TRBV7-9; clone size: few; J gene: TRBJ2-7; D gene: .; CDR3 protein: CASGLTYEQYF; CDR3 DNA: TGTGCCAGCGGATTAACCTACGAGCAGTACTTC
V gene: TRBV7-2; clone size: few; J gene: TRBJ2-2; D gene: TRBD2; CDR3 protein: CASRLRSGGNTGELFF; CDR3 DNA: TGTGCCAGCAGGTTGCGTAGCGGGGGGAACACCGGGGAGCTGTTTTTT
V gene: TRBV11-3; clone size: .; J gene: TRBJ2-1; D gene: TRBD2; CDR3 protein: CASSPRLAGDRNNEQFF; CDR3 DNA: TGTGCCAGCAGCCCAAGACTAGCGGGAGATCGTAACAATGAGCAGTTCTTC
V gene: TRBV7-6; clone size: few; J gene: TRBJ2-7; D gene: .; CDR3 protein: CASSLRRDSSYEQYF; CDR3 DNA: TGTGCCAGCAGCTTACGGCGGGATTCTTCCTACGAGCAGTACTTC
V gene: TRBV5-1; clone size: .; J gene: TRBJ2-3; D gene: .; CDR3 protein: CASSLATVLDTQYF; CDR3 DNA: TGCGCCAGCAGCTTGGCGACGGTTCTGGACACGCAGTATTTT
V gene: TRBV4-1; clone size: .; J gene: TRBJ2-4; D gene: .; CDR3 protein: CASSQGDENIQYF; CDR3 DNA: TGCGCCAGCAGCCAAGGGGACGAGAACATTCAGTACTTC
V gene: TRBV5-1; clone size: .; J gene: TRBJ1-1; D gene: TRBD1; CDR3 protein: CASSLLGQGSNTEAFF; CDR3 DNA: TGCGCCAGCAGCTTGTTGGGACAGGGGTCGAACACTGAAGCTTTCTTT
V gene: TRBV7-2; clone size: .; J gene: TRBJ2-3; D gene: TRBD1; CDR3 protein: CASSRLPGYAGGTQYF; CDR3 DNA: TGTGCCAGCAGTCGATTGCCGGGGTACGCAGGGGGAACGCAGTATTTT
V gene: TRBV29-1; clone size: .; J gene: TRBJ1-1; D gene: .; CDR3 protein: CSVQLQGTEAFF; CDR3 DNA: TGCAGCGTTCAGTTACAGGGCACTGAAGCTTTCTTT